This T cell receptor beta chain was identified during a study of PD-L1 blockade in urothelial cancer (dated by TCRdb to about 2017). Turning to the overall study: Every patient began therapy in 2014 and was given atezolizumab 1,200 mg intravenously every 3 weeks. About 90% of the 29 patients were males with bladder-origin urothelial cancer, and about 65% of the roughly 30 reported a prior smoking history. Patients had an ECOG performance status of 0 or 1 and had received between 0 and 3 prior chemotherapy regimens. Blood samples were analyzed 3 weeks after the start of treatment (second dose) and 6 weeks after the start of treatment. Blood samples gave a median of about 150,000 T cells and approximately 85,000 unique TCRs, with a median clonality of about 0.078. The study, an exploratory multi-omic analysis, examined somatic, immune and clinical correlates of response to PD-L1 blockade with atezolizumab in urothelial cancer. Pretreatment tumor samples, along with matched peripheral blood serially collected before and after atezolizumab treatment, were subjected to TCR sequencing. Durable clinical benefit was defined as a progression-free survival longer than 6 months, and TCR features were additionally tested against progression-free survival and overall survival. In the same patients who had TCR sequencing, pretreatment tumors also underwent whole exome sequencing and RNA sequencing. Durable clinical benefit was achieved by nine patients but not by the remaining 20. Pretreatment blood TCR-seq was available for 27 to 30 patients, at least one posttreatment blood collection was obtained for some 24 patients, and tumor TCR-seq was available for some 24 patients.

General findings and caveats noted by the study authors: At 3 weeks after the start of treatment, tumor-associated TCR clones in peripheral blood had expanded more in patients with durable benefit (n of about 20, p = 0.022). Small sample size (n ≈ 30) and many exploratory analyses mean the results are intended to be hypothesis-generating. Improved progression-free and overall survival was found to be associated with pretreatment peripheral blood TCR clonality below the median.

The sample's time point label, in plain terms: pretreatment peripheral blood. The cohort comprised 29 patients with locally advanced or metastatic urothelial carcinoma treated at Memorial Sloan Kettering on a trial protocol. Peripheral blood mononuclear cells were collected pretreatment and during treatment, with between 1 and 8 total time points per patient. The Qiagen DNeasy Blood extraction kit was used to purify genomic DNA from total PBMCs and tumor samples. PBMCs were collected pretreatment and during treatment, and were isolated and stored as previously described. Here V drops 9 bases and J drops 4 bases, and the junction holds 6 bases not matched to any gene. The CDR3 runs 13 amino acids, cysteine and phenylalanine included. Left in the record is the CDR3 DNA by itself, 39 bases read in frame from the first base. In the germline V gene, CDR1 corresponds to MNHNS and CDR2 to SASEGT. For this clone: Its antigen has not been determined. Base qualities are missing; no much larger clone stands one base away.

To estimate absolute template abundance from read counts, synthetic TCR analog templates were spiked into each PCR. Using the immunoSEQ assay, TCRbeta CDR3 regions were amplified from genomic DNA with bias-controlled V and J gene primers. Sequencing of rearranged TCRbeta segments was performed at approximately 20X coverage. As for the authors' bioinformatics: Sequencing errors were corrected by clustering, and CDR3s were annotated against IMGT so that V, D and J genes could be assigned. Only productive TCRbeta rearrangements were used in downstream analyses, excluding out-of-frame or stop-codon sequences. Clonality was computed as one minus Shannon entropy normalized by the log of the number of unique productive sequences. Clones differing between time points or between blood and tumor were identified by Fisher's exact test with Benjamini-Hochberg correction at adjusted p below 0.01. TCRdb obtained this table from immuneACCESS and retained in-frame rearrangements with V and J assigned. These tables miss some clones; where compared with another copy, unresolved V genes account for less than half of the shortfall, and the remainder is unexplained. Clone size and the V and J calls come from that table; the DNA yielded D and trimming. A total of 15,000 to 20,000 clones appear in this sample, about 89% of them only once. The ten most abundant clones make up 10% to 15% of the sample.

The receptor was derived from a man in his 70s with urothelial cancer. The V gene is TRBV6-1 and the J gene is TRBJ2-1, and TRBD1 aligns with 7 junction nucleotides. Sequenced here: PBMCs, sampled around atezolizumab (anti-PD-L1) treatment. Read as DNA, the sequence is TGTGCCAGTACGCGGACAGGATACAATGAGCAGTTCTTC. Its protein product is CASTRTGYNEQFF.